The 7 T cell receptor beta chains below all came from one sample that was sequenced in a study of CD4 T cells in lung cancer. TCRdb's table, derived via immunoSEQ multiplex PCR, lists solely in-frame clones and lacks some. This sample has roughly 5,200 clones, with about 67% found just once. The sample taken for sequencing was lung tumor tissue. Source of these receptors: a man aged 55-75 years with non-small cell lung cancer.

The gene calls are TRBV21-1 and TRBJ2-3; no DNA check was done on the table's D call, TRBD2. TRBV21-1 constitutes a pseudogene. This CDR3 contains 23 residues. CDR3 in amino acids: CASSIRDLAVAPDSLWVTDTQYF. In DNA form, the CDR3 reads TGTGCCAGCAGCATAAGGGACTTAGCGGTAGCACCTGACAGCTTGTGGGTCACAGATACGCAGTATTTT.

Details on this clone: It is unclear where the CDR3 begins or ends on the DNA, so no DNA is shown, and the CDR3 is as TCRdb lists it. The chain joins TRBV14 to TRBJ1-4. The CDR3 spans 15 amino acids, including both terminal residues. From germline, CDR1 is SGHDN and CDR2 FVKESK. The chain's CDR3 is CASSQDERVRKTVFF.

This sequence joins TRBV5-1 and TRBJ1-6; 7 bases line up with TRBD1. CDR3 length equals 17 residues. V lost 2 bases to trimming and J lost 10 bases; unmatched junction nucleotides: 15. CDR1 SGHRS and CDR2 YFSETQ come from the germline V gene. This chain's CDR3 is CASSLSGVNRGLSPLHF. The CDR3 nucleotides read TGCGCCAGCAGCTTATCGGGCGTCAACAGGGGTTTGTCACCCCTCCACTTT.

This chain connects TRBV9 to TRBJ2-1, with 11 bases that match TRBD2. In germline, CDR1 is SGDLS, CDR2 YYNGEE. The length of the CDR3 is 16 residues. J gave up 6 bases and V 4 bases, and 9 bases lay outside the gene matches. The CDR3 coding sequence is TGTGCCAGCAGCAAACTACTAGCGGGAGAGGTCAATGAGCAGTTCTTC. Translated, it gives CASSKLLAGEVNEQFF.

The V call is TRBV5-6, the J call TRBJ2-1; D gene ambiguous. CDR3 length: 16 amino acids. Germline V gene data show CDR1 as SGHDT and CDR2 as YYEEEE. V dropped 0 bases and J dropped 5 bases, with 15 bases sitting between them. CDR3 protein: CASSLVTHGVDNEQFF. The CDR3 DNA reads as TGTGCCAGCAGCTTGGTAACCCACGGAGTTGACAATGAGCAGTTCTTC.

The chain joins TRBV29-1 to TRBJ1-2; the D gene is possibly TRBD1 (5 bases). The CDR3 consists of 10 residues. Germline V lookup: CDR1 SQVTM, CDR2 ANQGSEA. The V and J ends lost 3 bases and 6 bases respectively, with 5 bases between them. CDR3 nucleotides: TGCAGCGTTGACAGGGATGGCTACACCTTC. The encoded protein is CSVDRDGYTF.

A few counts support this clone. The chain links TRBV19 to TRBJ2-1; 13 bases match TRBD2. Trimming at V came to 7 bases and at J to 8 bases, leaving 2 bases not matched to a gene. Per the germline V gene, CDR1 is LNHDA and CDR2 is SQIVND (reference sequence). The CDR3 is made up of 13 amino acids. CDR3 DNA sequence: TGTGCCAGTACACTAGCGGGGGGGGATGAGCAGTTCTTC. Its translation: CASTLAGGDEQFF.